This T cell receptor beta chain was identified in a study of blood T cell repertoires in COVID-19. Generated by immunoSEQ multiplex PCR, the TCRdb table keeps only in-frame clones and is missing some. Altogether a few hundred thousand clones are present, less than 90% being singletons, with the ten largest covering about 6.6%. The CDR3 loop spans 14 amino acids. Germline loops: CDR1 MNHNS, CDR2 SASEGT. Trimming cost V 1 base and J 4 bases; bases outside gene matches: 1. Donors were grouped by their self-reported clinical history. Recovered status applied to Cohort 3 donors who had two consecutive negative PCRs. It also applied to those with clearance or with symptom resolution.

V is TRBV6-1 and J is TRBJ2-7; 10 bases line up with TRBD2. The receptor comes from a woman aged 40-49 years who had recovered from COVID-19. The specimen sequenced was PBMCs or T cells enriched from blood (not recorded which). In nucleotides, the CDR3 is TGTGCCAGCAGTGAAGAAGCGGGAGGGTACGAGCAGTACTTC. The encoded protein is CASSEEAGGYEQYF.